What follows are 5 T cell receptor beta chains derived from one specimen sequenced in a study of cytotoxic CD8 clonotypes in ibrutinib-treated CLL. TCRdb's copy holds only in-frame clones and misses some; the assay was immunoSEQ multiplex PCR. This table holds 200,000 to 250,000 clones, 70% found once. The sample consisted of PBMCs, taken after 24 months of ibrutinib treatment. The source of these receptors is a human donor with chronic lymphocytic leukemia.

The chain recombines TRBV7-9 with TRBJ2-7, with D uncertain. Germline values: CDR1 SEHNR, CDR2 FQNEAQ (reference sequence). The V end lost 5 bases, the J end lost 3 bases, and 14 bases lay between the germline ends. The CDR3 covers 14 residues. The CDR3 coding sequence is TGTGCCAGCAGCCAAGTGTTAAGCGTCTACGAGCAGTACTTC. The encoded protein is CASSQVLSVYEQYF. Full variable domain (missing parts from reference TRBV7-9 and TRBJ2-7): DTGVSQNPRHKITKRGQNVTFRCDPISEHNRLYWYRQTLGQGPEFLTYFQNEAQLEKSRLLSDRFSAERPKGSFSTLEIQRTEQGDSAMYLCASSQVLSVYEQYFGPGTRLTVT.

The chain is built from TRBV7-2 and TRBJ1-5; possible D gene TRBD1, 5 bases. Germline CDR1 reads SGHTA; CDR2 reads FQGNSA. CDR3 size: 14 residues. Trimming shortened V by 2 bases and J by 5 bases, and 10 bases separated the two germline ends. CDR3 in DNA: TGTGCCAGCAGCTTAAGAAGGGGCGATCAGCCCCAGCATTTT. Encoded protein: CASSLRRGDQPQHF.

The rearrangement links TRBV5-1 to TRBJ1-1, with a weak D call TRBD1 (6 bases). CDR1 and CDR2 (germline): SGHRS, YFSETQ. The CDR3 is made up of 15 amino acids. V lost 0 bases to trimming and J lost 1 base, with 10 bases between them. The DNA of the CDR3 is TGCGCCAGCAGCTTGGGTGGACAGTCGAACACTGAAGCTTTCTTT. This gives the protein CASSLGGQSNTEAFF.

The chain couples TRBV15 to TRBJ2-7; possible D gene TRBD1, 5 bases. This CDR3 contains 14 residues. Trimming pared 0 bases from V and 3 bases from J, leaving 9 bases between. Germline V gives CDR1 LNHNV, CDR2 YYDKDF (reference sequence). Here the CDR3 DNA reads TGTGCCACCAGCAGAGATCCGACAGTCTACGAGCAGTACTTC. Its translation is CATSRDPTVYEQYF.

CDR3 nucleotide sequence: TGTGCCATCAGCAGGGAGGCTCAGCCCCAGCATTTT. It translates to CAISREAQPQHF. The chain carries TRBV10-3 and TRBJ1-5, with a possible D match to TRBD1 (5 bases). CDR3 length: 12 residues. The germline V and J ends were trimmed by 6 bases and 6 bases, with 9 bases remaining between them. Per the germline V gene, CDR1 is ENHRY and CDR2 is SYGVKD.